The text below deals with one T cell receptor beta chain. This clonotype was detected only a few times. The antigen this receptor binds is unknown. Within one base of it there is no much larger clone, and no base qualities were kept. Systemically healthy Caucasian individuals from Russia, 35 to 50 in total and aged about 6 to 95 years, were included as donors. About 10 milliliters of peripheral blood were collected from each donor into EDTA-treated Vacutainer tubes. Ficoll-Paque density-gradient centrifugation was used to isolate PBMCs, with at least 7 million obtained per sample. Trizol reagent was used to extract total RNA from the PBMCs, yielding at least 5.5 micrograms per sample. For every donor, flow cytometry on a PBMC aliquot measured the percentage of naive CD45RAhigh/CD27high T cells. CDR1 MDHEN and CDR2 SYDVKM are derived from the germline V gene. The germline V and J ends show losses of 5 bases and 0 bases respectively, and no gene match explains 4 bases of the junction. The cysteine opens and the phenylalanine closes a CDR3 of 15 amino acids. Kept here is only the CDR3 DNA, which spans 45 bases and is read in frame from base 1.

The sample is drawn from a study of blood T cells in healthy people across ages (dated by TCRdb to between 2015 and 2017). About the investigation overall: In model experiments, template switching captured roughly one uniquely barcoded TCR beta cDNA molecule for every two T cells. Using deep sequencing normalized with unique cDNA molecular identifiers, the study measured how TCR beta repertoire diversity changes with age. Four age groups were formed from the donors: young (average approximately 15 years), middle-aged (around 40), aged (about 62) and long-lived (around 80). To avoid experimental bias, donors of different ages were distributed randomly across sequencing lanes. Two additional independent replicas of 1 million unique cDNA reads from the same blood draw were analyzed for two donors (one aged 18 to 29 and one aged 80 or older). Beyond this particular receptor, the publication reports: The CMV infection status of donors was not known, potentially confounding age-related changes in expanded clonotypes. Compared with the aged group, the long-lived group had more naive CD4+ T cells, fewer expanded clones and increased TCR diversity, suggesting age selection. As age increased, observed TCR beta diversity per million T cells dropped in a roughly linear way, and a significant reduction was already evident by age 40. Conclusive comparison of naive and antigen-experienced compartments was prevented by the profiling of bulk unsorted PBMCs. Estimates of total diversity based on one million sequenced T cells were considered lower bounds and underestimates. There was a strong correlation between observed TCR beta diversity and the percentage of naive T cells measured by flow cytometry.

Preparation of the library involved 5' RACE. The run used an Illumina HiSeq 2500. A second PCR of 7 to 11 cycles was performed with a sample-barcoded 5' primer and a J-beta primer mix. A unique molecular identifier was introduced onto each TCR beta cDNA molecule by a template-switch 5' adaptor carrying 12 random nucleotides. Each sample yielded at least 3 million CDR3-containing paired-end reads. First-strand cDNA was synthesized from all RNA with the Mint cDNA synthesis kit, primed by a TRBC-specific oligonucleotide. Following uracil-DNA glycosylase treatment, all cDNA underwent a first 18-cycle PCR with the universal primers M1SS and BC2_uni_R. The authors' analysis ran thus. For normalization, 1 million high-quality reads were randomly selected from each sample, with every read carrying a distinct molecular identifier. Instead of being binned into consensus sequences, reads with shared molecular identifiers were discarded. MiTCR, run with a Q25 quality threshold and the strictest error-elimination algorithm, handled CDR3 identification, clonotype clustering and error correction. A nonparametric unseen species model with Euler transformation was used to estimate a lower bound on total TCR beta diversity. The raw public reads went through TCRdb reprocessing: fastp at Q25, MiXCR clone calling, in-frame beta chains kept. For every CDR3 protein sequence, its rows merge into one entry that carries the most common genes and DNA. The V and J calls reflect TCRdb's pipeline rather than the authors' work. Here the sample has about 590,000 distinct CDR3 sequences; about 30% occur a single time. Approximately 14% of the sample belongs to the ten largest clones.

Sequences were obtained from blood. The TCR was taken from an elderly woman in good health. The chain is assembled from TRBV28 and TRBJ1-5; TRBD1 matches 7 bases in the middle. DNA sequence: TGTGCCAGCAGTCAACAGGGGACTAGCAATCAGCCCCAGCATTTT. Translation gives CASSQQGTSNQPQHF.